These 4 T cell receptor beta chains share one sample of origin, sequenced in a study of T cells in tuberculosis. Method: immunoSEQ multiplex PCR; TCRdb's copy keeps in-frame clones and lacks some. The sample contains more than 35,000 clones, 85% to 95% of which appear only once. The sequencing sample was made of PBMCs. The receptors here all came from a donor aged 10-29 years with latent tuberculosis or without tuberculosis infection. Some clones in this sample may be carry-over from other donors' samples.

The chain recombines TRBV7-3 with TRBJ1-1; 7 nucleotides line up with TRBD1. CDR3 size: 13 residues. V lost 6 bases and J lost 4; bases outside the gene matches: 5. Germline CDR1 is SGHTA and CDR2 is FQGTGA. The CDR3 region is CASSFTGVTEAFF. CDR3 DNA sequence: TGTGCCAGCAGTTTTACAGGGGTCACTGAAGCTTTCTTT.

In DNA, the CDR3 is TGTGCCAGCAGTGAATTGGGGGGACAGGGTACAGATACGCAGTATTTT. It is translated as CASSELGGQGTDTQYF. The chain combines TRBV25-1 with TRBJ2-3; 9 nucleotides line up with TRBD1. The J segment lost 3 bases and the V segment lost 1 base, leaving 5 bases of the junction unmatched. The CDR3 is made up of 16 amino acids. In germline, CDR1 is MGHDK, CDR2 SYGVNS.

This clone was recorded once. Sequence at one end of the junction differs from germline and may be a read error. CDR3 coding DNA: TGTGCCAGCAGCTATAACGCCGGGACAGGGAGTTGTTTC. This translates into CASSYNAGTGSCF. The chain uses TRBV7-9 and TRBJ2-4; TRBD1 matches at 9 bases. Germline CDR1 reads SEHNR; CDR2 reads FQNEAQ (reference sequence). The CDR3 totals 13 residues.

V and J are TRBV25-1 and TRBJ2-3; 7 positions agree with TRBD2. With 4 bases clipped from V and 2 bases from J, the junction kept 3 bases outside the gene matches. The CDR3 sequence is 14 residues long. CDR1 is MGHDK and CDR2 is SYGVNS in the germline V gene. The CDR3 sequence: CASSAGGVTDTQYF. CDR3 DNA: TGTGCCAGCAGTGCTGGGGGGGTCACAGATACGCAGTATTTT. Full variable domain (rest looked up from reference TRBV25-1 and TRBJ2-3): EADIYQTPRYLVIGTGKKITLECSQTMGHDKMYWYQQDPGMELHLIHYSYGVNSTEKGDLSSESTVSRIRTEHFPLTLESARPSHTSQYLCASSAGGVTDTQYFGPGTRLTVL.